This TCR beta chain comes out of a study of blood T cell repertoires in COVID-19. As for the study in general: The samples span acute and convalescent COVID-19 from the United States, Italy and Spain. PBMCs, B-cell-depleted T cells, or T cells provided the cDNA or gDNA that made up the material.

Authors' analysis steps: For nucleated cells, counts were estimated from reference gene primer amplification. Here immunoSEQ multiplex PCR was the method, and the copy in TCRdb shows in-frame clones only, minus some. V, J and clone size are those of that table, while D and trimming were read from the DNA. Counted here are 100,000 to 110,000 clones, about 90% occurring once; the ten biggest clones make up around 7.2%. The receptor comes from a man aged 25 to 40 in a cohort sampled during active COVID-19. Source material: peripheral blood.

The CDR3 DNA reads as TGTGCCAGCAGCTCAACAGATACGCAGTATTTT. It encodes CASSSTDTQYF. This chain connects TRBV5-8 to TRBJ2-3; unclear D gene. CDR1 and CDR2 (germline): SGHTS, YDEGEE. Trimming left V 3 bases short and J 3 bases short, with 2 bases between. This CDR3 is built from 11 residues.